The 2 T cell receptor beta chains given below trace back to one sample, sequenced in a study of T cells after yellow fever vaccination. In TCRdb, the 5' RACE reads were re-called with MiXCR into one record per CDR3 protein. The sample has nearly 550,000 distinct CDR3 sequences, 19% seen once. The material was PBMCs, obtained 15 days after the yellow fever booster vaccination. The receptor source for this set is a man aged 30-40 years who received the YFV17D yellow fever vaccine.

J is TRBJ2-3 and V is TRBV10-2; D is uncertain. V lost 6 bases and J lost 0, with 10 bases in between. CDR1 and CDR2 (germline): WSHSY, SAAADI. This CDR3 is 14 amino acids long. CDR3 nucleotide sequence: TGCGCCAGCAGGGAGACACCAAGCACAGATACGCAGTATTTT. Translation: CASRETPSTDTQYF.

This clonotype was detected only a few times. The chain links TRBV20-1 to TRBJ2-3; perhaps TRBD1 as D (5 bases). The CDR3 totals 13 residues. Between the trimmed V and J ends, which lost 6 bases and 6 bases, there was a span of 16 bases. Germline loops: CDR1 DFQATT, CDR2 SNEGSKA (reference sequence). The CDR3 bases are TGCAGTGCAATGATTCCTTGGGGCGATACGCAGTATTTT. This encodes CSAMIPWGDTQYF.